These 13 T cell receptor beta chains were all obtained from the same sample, sequenced in a study of blood T cells in healthy people across ages. A second PCR of 7 to 11 cycles used a sample-barcoded 5' primer and a J-beta primer mix. TCRdb passed the 5' RACE reads through MiXCR, listing each CDR3 protein once. The sample records about 1.8 million distinct CDR3 sequences, approximately 50% being singletons. Material for sequencing was blood. The receptors come from a woman aged 40 to 50 in good health.

This clonotype was detected ten times or more. The chain combines TRBV28 with TRBJ2-7; D not resolved. Germline V lookup: CDR1 MDHEN, CDR2 SYDVKM. Trimming left V 3 bases short and J 0 bases short, with 15 bases between. CDR3 size: 16 residues. DNA of the CDR3: TGTGCCAGCAGTTTGTCGAAGGGATTAAGCTCCTACGAGCAGTACTTC. Its protein product is CASSLSKGLSSYEQYF.

The chain combines TRBV5-1 with TRBJ2-1; the D gene is possibly TRBD1 (6 bases). This CDR3 comprises 15 residues. Trimming shortened V by 4 bases and J by 7 bases, and 18 bases separated the two germline ends. From germline, CDR1 is SGHRS and CDR2 YFSETQ. CDR3 nucleotides: TGCGCCAGCAGCGCGGCACAGGGCTTCTTGAATGAGCAGTTCTTC. This codes for CASSAAQGFLNEQFF.

This chain joins TRBV5-6 and TRBJ2-1, with 9 bases that match TRBD1. The last part of the DNA fits TRBJ2-7 better; the J call may be wrong. The V gene's germline CDR1 is SGHDT and CDR2 YYEEEE. The CDR3 covers 16 residues. DNA for the CDR3: TGTGCCAGCAGCCCCGGGACAGGGACTTTCTACAATGAGCAGTACTTC. This translates into CASSPGTGTFYNEQYF.

The chain carries TRBV7-2 and TRBJ2-3; D assignment may be TRBD1 or TRBD2 (6 bases each). The CDR3 runs to 17 residues. Germline-derived CDR1 and CDR2 are SGHTA and FQGNSA. Trimming cost V 0 bases and J 4 bases, with 17 bases left between them. Here the CDR3 reads CASSLAGAGRSPDTQYF. CDR3 sequence (DNA): TGTGCCAGCAGCTTAGCGGGGGCGGGGAGGTCCCCAGATACGCAGTATTTT.

This clonotype has only a few counts. J is TRBJ2-5 and V is TRBV24-1; possible D gene TRBD1, 6 bases. V was shortened by 4 bases and J by 5 bases, with 19 bases between the two germline ends. CDR1 and CDR2 (germline): KGHDR, SFDVKD. The CDR3 contains 16 residues. The CDR3 DNA follows: TGTGCCACCAGTGACCCCCGGCCCAGGGGTGAGGAGACCCAGTACTTC. It translates to CATSDPRPRGEETQYF.

This clonotype was counted only a few times. This sequence joins TRBV5-1 and TRBJ2-7; the match to TRBD2 covers 11 bases. Germline V gene lookup returns CDR1 SGHRS and CDR2 YFSETQ. V lost 0 bases and J lost 0; bases outside the gene matches: 5. There are 17 residues in the CDR3. CDR3 bases: TGCGCCAGCAGCTTGGAGGCTAGCGGGGGGCCCTCCTACGAGCAGTACTTC. The encoded protein is CASSLEASGGPSYEQYF.

This clonotype turned up a few times. V is TRBV20-1 and J is TRBJ1-6; D uncertain. CDR1 is DFQATT, CDR2 SNEGSKA, per germline (reference sequence). The V gene lost 3 bases and the J gene lost 9 bases, with 21 bases spanning the gap. The CDR3 runs 16 residues. The CDR3 here is CSASIGNLGGASPLHF. The CDR3 coding sequence is TGCAGTGCTAGCATTGGAAACCTTGGTGGAGCTTCACCCCTCCACTTT.

The J gene is TRBJ2-7, the V gene TRBV5-6, with 11 nucleotides matching TRBD1. Trimming took 6 bases from V and 4 from J; bases not matched to a gene: 9. Germline assignment: CDR1 SGHDT and CDR2 YYEEEE. This CDR3 is 15 amino acids long. This chain's CDR3 is CASNSADRGLYEQYF. In DNA, the CDR3 is TGTGCCAGCAACTCCGCGGACAGGGGGCTGTACGAGCAGTACTTC.

This clonotype has just a few counts. The chain has TRBV27 and TRBJ2-1; 13 nucleotides align to TRBD2. The V segment lost 5 bases and the J segment 9 bases; nucleotides outside the gene matches: 7. The germline CDR1 and CDR2 sequences are MNHEY and SMNVEV (reference sequence). This CDR3 is built from 15 residues. The CDR3 protein is CASSPLTSGGFEQFF. The CDR3 DNA sequence: TGTGCCAGCAGTCCGTTGACTAGCGGGGGGTTTGAGCAGTTCTTC.

This rearrangement joins TRBV6-2 or TRBV6-3 to TRBJ2-3; D is possibly TRBD2 (5 bases). The length of the CDR3 is 16 residues. V lost 6 bases and J 0 bases, leaving 16 bases between the germline ends. CDR1 and CDR2 (germline): MNHEY, SVGEGT. The CDR3 here is CASRPNRRASTDTQYF. The DNA for the CDR3 is TGTGCCAGCAGGCCCAATCGGCGGGCCAGCACAGATACGCAGTATTTT.

This chain joins TRBV24-1 and TRBJ2-1; maybe TRBD1 (6 bases). Trimming cost V 1 base and J 8 bases, with 14 bases left between them. Germline V gives CDR1 KGHDR, CDR2 SFDVKD. The length of the CDR3 is 15 residues. CDR3 sequence: CATSDFGKGVDEQFF. The CDR3 DNA reads as TGTGCCACCAGTGATTTCGGCAAGGGGGTCGATGAGCAGTTCTTC.

This clonotype was recorded a few times. This chain uses TRBV3-1 with TRBJ2-7; 8 positions match TRBD2. Germline CDR1 is LGHDT and CDR2 is YNNKEL (reference sequence). The V gene end was trimmed by 2 bases and the J gene end by 5 bases; junction bases not matched to a gene: 5. The length of the CDR3 is 14 residues. CDR3: CASSQPGGPHEQYF. The CDR3 DNA reads as TGTGCCAGCAGCCAACCGGGGGGGCCCCACGAGCAGTACTTC.

This chain connects TRBV10-2 to TRBJ2-5; 7 nucleotides agree with TRBD1. The CDR3 extends over 17 amino acids. Germline CDR1 is WSHSY and CDR2 is SAAADI. Trimming cost V 1 base and J 2 bases; bases outside gene matches: 10. CDR3 nucleotides: TGCGCCAGCAGTGAGTTGGCAGGGGGTCTGGGTCAAGAGACCCAGTACTTC. Translating gives CASSELAGGLGQETQYF.